This T cell receptor (beta chain) was sequenced during a study of T cell repertoires in cytomegalovirus infection. The wider study: CMV infection plus the matching HLA type was flagged by public TCR beta signatures. Points from the study as a whole: Summed frequency of shared TCR beta families picked out CMV carriers who also had the relevant HLA. In two of eight donors, the top clonotype was HLA-C-restricted CMV-specific.

TCRdb reprocessed the reads with MiXCR, giving one entry per CDR3 protein. The table shows 200,000 to 300,000 distinct CDR3 sequences, with approximately 9% occurring only once. This clonotype came up many times. What it binds is not known. The sequence came from a human donor in good health (CMV status not recorded). Some clones in this sample may be carry-over from other donors' samples. The sample was PBMCs.

The CDR3 nucleotides read TGTGCCAGCAGTTTTCTTGGTTTCGGGGGACAGACTAATCAGCCCCAGCATTTT. Protein: CASSFLGFGGQTNQPQHF. The rearrangement links TRBV28 to TRBJ1-5, with 7 nucleotides matching TRBD1. The CDR3 runs 18 residues. The V and J ends lost 3 bases and 4 bases, in that order; junction bases with no gene match: 15. CDR1 is MDHEN, CDR2 SYDVKM, per germline. The full variable domain, in which reference TRBV28 and TRBJ1-5 provide the parts outside the CDR3, is DVKVTQSSRYLVKRTGEKVFLECVQDMDHENMFWYRQDPGLGLRLIYFSYDVKMKEKGDIPEGYSVSREKKERFSLILESASTNQTSMYLCASSFLGFGGQTNQPQHFGDGTRLSIL.